This T cell receptor beta chain comes out of a study of cytomegalovirus exposure and HLA in healthy donors. Study-level results: Most TCR sequences were rare, but some public TCRs occurred in many donors. Confirmation was obtained in vitro that a few CMV-associated chains are specific for CMV antigens.

Remarks on this clone: Its antigen is unknown.

The approximately 120-subject validation cohort, separate from the approximately 670-subject first cohort, included the donors. Assay used: immunoSEQ multiplex PCR; TCRdb lists only in-frame clones, some missing. The sample shows 300,000 or so clones, roughly 87% of them seen only once. CDR1 and CDR2 from the germline V gene are SGHRS and YFSETQ. The CDR3 is 13 residues long. Trimming left V 4 bases short and J 6 bases short, with 11 bases between. Sample: PBMCs. The receptor's source is a man aged 25 to 40 in good health and CMV-seronegative. The V call is TRBV5-1, the J call TRBJ2-1; no clear D. The CDR3 here is CASSRTESNEQFF. In nucleotides, the CDR3 is TGCGCCAGCAGCCGTACAGAAAGCAATGAGCAGTTCTTC.